This TCR beta chain was recorded in a study of blood T cell repertoires in COVID-19. Overall study: From the United States, Italy and Spain came samples of acute and convalescent COVID-19.

Germline values: CDR1 SGHRS, CDR2 YFSETQ. This CDR3 comprises 14 residues. Unmatched junction bases numbered 6, after V lost 3 bases and J lost 4 bases. TCRdb keeps only in-frame clones here, not all; method: immunoSEQ multiplex PCR. The table lists 200,000 to 250,000 clones, about 89% of them singletons. This clonotype was sampled from a woman aged 40 to 50 with acute or convalescent COVID-19. Sequenced material: peripheral blood. The J gene is TRBJ1-2, the V gene TRBV5-1, with 7 positions matching TRBD1. In DNA, the CDR3 is TGCGCCAGCAGCTACTCCGGGACAGCCTATGGCTACACCTTC. Protein product: CASSYSGTAYGYTF.